The text below deals with one T cell receptor (beta chain). This sample is part of a study of blood T cell repertoires in COVID-19. About the research overall: T cells, B-cell-depleted T cells, or PBMCs supplied cDNA or gDNA.

Profiled with immunoSEQ multiplex PCR; TCRdb holds only in-frame clones, not every one. There are approximately 260,000 clones in the sample; roughly 89% occur only once, and less than 5% lies in the top ten. Germline CDR1 and CDR2: LGHDT and YNNKEL (reference sequence). V was pared by 0 bases and J by 5 bases, with 5 bases between. The CDR3 totals 13 residues. The chain joins TRBV3-1 (or the pseudogene TRBV3-2) to TRBJ2-1; D is ambiguous. The receptor was derived from a woman aged 40 to 49 who had recovered from COVID-19. Sequenced sample: peripheral blood. For the CDR3, the DNA is TGTGCCAGCAGCCAAGATCGTAACAATGAGCAGTTCTTC. Residues: CASSQDRNNEQFF.